A selection of T cell receptor beta chains follows, all from one sample in a study of blood T cell repertoires in COVID-19. Assay used: immunoSEQ multiplex PCR; TCRdb lists only in-frame clones, some missing. The data show 90,000 to 110,000 clones, 90% seen once. Sequenced material: peripheral blood. The receptors derive from a human donor in a cohort sampled during active COVID-19. The CDR3 runs from the conserved cysteine through the conserved F or W. D genes are given only for firm matches. A row's size may be missing; if present it is once, few, many or a size class.

size	V	J	D	CDR3	DNA
.	TRBV11-3	TRBJ1-1	.	CASSSGGLNTEAFF	TGTGCCAGCAGCTCGGGGGGTTTGAACACTGAAGCTTTCTTT
.	TRBV14	TRBJ2-1	.	CASSQPSKRGGRGFEQFF	TGTGCCAGCAGCCAGCCCTCTAAAAGGGGGGGCCGGGGATTTGAGCAGTTCTTC
.	TRBV19	TRBJ1-2	.	CASSISLTGNYGYTF	TGTGCCAGTAGTATATCCTTGACGGGTAACTATGGCTACACCTTC
once	TRBV14	TRBJ2-3	.	CASSPRARSHDTDTQYF	TGTGCCAGCAGCCCGCGGGCCCGTTCCCATGACACAGATACGCAGTATTTT
.	TRBV24-1	TRBJ2-3	TRBD2	CATSDSTGPGGGDTQYF	TGTGCCACCAGTGATTCCACTGGTCCCGGCGGGGGAGATACGCAGTATTTT
.	TRBV6-1	TRBJ2-7	.	CASSELDSTYEQYF	TGTGCCAGCAGTGAACTGGACAGCACCTACGAGCAGTACTTC
.	TRBV30	TRBJ2-1	TRBD2	CAWSDRRSGGRVLDEQFF	TGTGCCTGGAGCGACCGTAGGAGCGGGGGCCGAGTTTTGGATGAGCAGTTCTTC
.	TRBV4-2	TRBJ2-2	TRBD2	CASRPGGRDNTGELFF	TGTGCCAGCCGACCCGGCGGGAGGGATAACACCGGGGAGCTGTTTTTT
.	TRBV11-2	TRBJ2-5	TRBD2	CASSLSGGGIVVETQYF	TGTGCCAGCAGCCTTTCTGGCGGGGGGATAGTGGTCGAGACCCAGTACTTC
.	TRBV25-1	TRBJ2-1	.	CASRSSLGDGRNEQFF	TGTGCCAGCAGGAGTAGTCTAGGGGATGGCCGCAATGAGCAGTTCTTC
.	TRBV27	TRBJ2-5	TRBD2	CASSLLAGGRETQYF	TGTGCCAGCAGTTTACTAGCGGGGGGGAGGGAGACCCAGTACTTC
once	TRBV6-4	TRBJ1-5	.	CASSARDKIIQPQHF	TGTGCCAGCAGTGCCCGGGACAAAATCATTCAGCCCCAGCATTTT
.	TRBV7-2	TRBJ1-2	.	CASSHDGALNYGYTF	TGTGCCAGCAGCCATGACGGAGCGCTTAACTATGGCTACACCTTC